This TCR beta chain was identified in a study of blood T cell repertoires in COVID-19. The data were produced by immunoSEQ multiplex PCR, yet TCRdb's version contains in-frame clones alone and is incomplete. The data contain roughly 260,000 clones, approximately 90% of them singletons. This clone was observed once. This CDR3 is built from 16 residues. Trimming removed 2 bases from V and 5 bases from J, with 18 bases in between. CDR1 SEHNR and CDR2 FQNEAQ come from the germline V gene (reference sequence). The genes are TRBV7-9 and TRBJ1-1, with a weak D call TRBD1 (6 bases). Sequencing was done on a sample of PBMCs or T cells enriched from blood (not recorded which). The receptor comes from a woman between 18 and 30 years old who had recovered from COVID-19. The CDR3 here is CASSLRGGLKGTEAFF. DNA of the CDR3: TGTGCCAGCAGCTTACGGGGGGGCTTAAAAGGGACTGAAGCTTTCTTT. The full variable domain, completed using reference TRBV7-9 and TRBJ1-1, is DTGVSQNPRHKITKRGQNVTFRCDPISEHNRLYWYRQTLGQGPEFLTYFQNEAQLEKSRLLSDRFSAERPKGSFSTLEIQRTEQGDSAMYLCASSLRGGLKGTEAFFGQGTRLTVV.